Following are 32 T cell receptor beta chains from one sample sequenced in a study of cytomegalovirus exposure and HLA in healthy donors. It was with 60 Vbeta and 13 Jbeta primers that the PCR ran. Using immunoSEQ multiplex PCR, the repertoire was profiled, and TCRdb retains in-frame clones only, with some absent. The sample yields 75,000 to 90,000 clones, about 78% seen once. What was sequenced was PBMCs. The receptors were sampled from a male donor in good health and CMV-seropositive.

The genes are TRBV18 and TRBJ2-7, with D maybe TRBD1 (6 bases). Trimming cost V 3 bases and J 4 bases, with 16 bases left between them. The V gene's germline CDR1 is KGHSH and CDR2 LQKENI. CDR3 size: 15 residues. The CDR3 region has the DNA TGTGCCAGCTCACCGGGGGCTACCGAAAGGTACGAGCAGTACTTC. Protein: CASSPGATERYEQYF.

The genes are TRBV7-2 and TRBJ2-1, with D perhaps matching TRBD1 (6 bases). The CDR3 runs to 14 residues. Germline V gene lookup returns CDR1 SGHTA and CDR2 FQGNSA. V lost 2 bases to trimming and J lost 9 bases, with 14 bases between them. CDR3 in DNA: TGTGCCAGCAGCTTAAGAGGGCTAGGGGGTGAGCAGTTCTTC. It is translated as CASSLRGLGGEQFF.

The rearrangement links TRBV5-1 to TRBJ2-7; TRBD1 is a possible D gene (5 bases). Trimming stripped 3 bases from V and 4 bases from J, with 14 bases between. The CDR3 covers 14 residues. CDR1 is SGHRS and CDR2 is YFSETQ in the germline V gene. The CDR3 coding sequence is TGCGCCAGCAGCTCCAGGGTTTACCCTTACGAGCAGTACTTC. Protein sequence: CASSSRVYPYEQYF.

The chain recombines TRBV5-1 with TRBJ2-1, with D unclear. Germline V CDR1 and CDR2: SGHRS, YFSETQ. The CDR3 is made up of 16 amino acids. V shed 4 bases and J shed 5 bases, with 19 bases lying between them. CDR3 nucleotide sequence: TGCGCCAGCAGCGACCCCGGAGTAGCCGACGACAATGAGCAGTTCTTC. Its translation: CASSDPGVADDNEQFF.

The rearrangement uses TRBV7-8 and TRBJ2-3, with TRBD1 matching over 9 bases. The CDR3 has 15 residues. Looked up from germline, CDR1 is SGHVS and CDR2 is FQNEAQ. After removal of 2 bases from V and 3 bases from J, the junction contained 3 bases not matched to a gene. The CDR3 nucleotides are TGTGCCAGCAGCTTATACAGGGGGCCAACAGATACGCAGTATTTT. Encoded protein: CASSLYRGPTDTQYF.

Only a few counts were recorded for this clone. The rearrangement uses TRBV19 and TRBJ1-2; 8 bases are shared with TRBD1. Looked up from germline, CDR1 is LNHDA and CDR2 is SQIVND (reference sequence). The CDR3 totals 19 residues. The V segment lost 11 bases and the J segment 0 bases; nucleotides outside the gene matches: 23. The CDR3 reads CAQGARLTPFSLANYGYTF. In nucleotides, the CDR3 is TGTGCCCAGGGGGCCCGGCTCACACCCTTTAGCTTGGCTAACTATGGCTACACCTTC.

This clone was observed once. One end of the junction fails to match germline, which may point to a read error. This chain links TRBV7-9 with TRBJ2-7; 9 nucleotides agree with TRBD1. This CDR3 is 18 amino acids long. CDR1 SEHNR and CDR2 FQNEAQ come from the germline V gene (reference sequence). This chain's CDR3 is CSSSTYPPTRDRDYEQYF. The DNA for the CDR3 is TGTTCCAGCAGCACCTACCCACCAACTCGGGACAGGGACTACGAGCAGTACTTC.

The V and J genes are TRBV6-5 and TRBJ2-1; 7 positions match TRBD2. CDR1 is MNHEY, CDR2 SVGAGI, per germline. The CDR3 totals 16 residues. With 1 base clipped from V and 4 bases from J, the junction kept 7 bases outside the gene matches. The CDR3 loop reads CASSYLRGGSYNEQFF. For the CDR3, the DNA is TGTGCCAGCAGTTACTTAAGAGGCGGGAGTTACAATGAGCAGTTCTTC.

The chain carries TRBV6-4 and TRBJ1-1, with D tentatively TRBD1 (6 bases). Germline V gene lookup returns CDR1 MRHNA and CDR2 SNTAGT. The V and J ends lost 2 bases and 7 bases respectively, with 17 bases between them. The CDR3 is 15 residues long. This chain's CDR3 is CASSDHATGGSEAFF. The CDR3 DNA is TGTGCCAGCAGTGACCACGCTACGGGGGGCAGTGAAGCTTTCTTT.

V is TRBV7-8 and J is TRBJ1-5; D uncertain. The CDR3 spans 15 residues. Germline CDR1 SGHVS, CDR2 FQNEAQ. V lost 1 base, J lost 5 bases, and 12 bases lay in between. CDR3 residues: CASSLGRGSYQPQHF. The CDR3 nucleotides read TGTGCCAGCAGCTTAGGCAGAGGGAGTTATCAGCCCCAGCATTTT.

The chain is built from TRBV4-3 and TRBJ1-2; the match to TRBD1 covers 7 bases. Germline trimming cut 4 bases from V and 5 bases from J; bases unmatched to any gene: 16. The germline V gene encodes CDR1 LGHNA and CDR2 YSLEER. The length of the CDR3 is 17 residues. CDR3 sequence (DNA): TGCGCCAGCAGCCGATTTTCACCGGGACAGAGCCCTTATGGCTACACCTTC. This codes for CASSRFSPGQSPYGYTF.

V gene TRBV27 combines with J gene TRBJ1-2; 10 bases align to TRBD1. Germline CDR1 MNHEY, CDR2 SMNVEV (reference sequence). The CDR3 runs 18 residues. The ends lost 1 base at V and 0 bases at J; junction bases unmatched: 8. The CDR3, as DNA: TGTGCCAGCAGTTTATTCTCGGACAGGGGGTCGCCTAACTATGGCTACACCTTC. This sequence encodes CASSLFSDRGSPNYGYTF.

This rearrangement joins TRBV28 to TRBJ1-6, with TRBD1 identical over 8 bases. This CDR3 is 17 amino acids long. V lost 7 bases and J lost 1; bases outside the gene matches: 9. Germline CDR1 MDHEN, CDR2 SYDVKM. This CDR3 is CASNEPGGASYNSPLHF. The CDR3 DNA follows: TGTGCCAGCAACGAACCAGGGGGCGCATCCTATAATTCACCCCTCCACTTT.

The chain couples TRBV6-6 to TRBJ2-5; weak D call: TRBD1 (7 bases). The V gene's germline CDR1 is MNHNY and CDR2 SVGAGI (reference sequence). V was shortened by 7 bases and J by 5 bases, with 8 bases between the two germline ends. The CDR3 consists of 11 residues. CDR3 bases: TGTGCCAGCACAGGGGGGGAGACCCAGTACTTC. This sequence encodes CASTGGETQYF.

This chain joins TRBV7-2 and TRBJ2-5; TRBD2 matches at 11 bases. Losses at the gene ends were 5 bases for V and 1 base for J; bases not matched to a gene: 6. Germline CDR1 SGHTA, CDR2 FQGNSA. This CDR3 spans 16 amino acids. The CDR3 coding sequence is TGTGCCAGCAGCCCCCGACTAGCGGGATTCCAAGAGACCCAGTACTTC. It specifies CASSPRLAGFQETQYF.

The rearrangement links TRBV23-1 to TRBJ1-2; the match to TRBD1 covers 8 bases. TRBV23-1 is known as an ORF, though its function is uncertain. CDR3 size: 19 residues. With V trimmed by 3 bases and J by 4 bases, 19 bases remained unmatched. The CDR3 nucleotides are TGCGCCAGCAGTCAGCTTACCGACAGGGGCCCTGCATGCACCTATGGCTACACCTTC. It encodes CASSQLTDRGPACTYGYTF.

The chain recombines TRBV29-1 with TRBJ1-4; D is possibly TRBD1 (6 bases). Germline CDR1 reads SQVTM; CDR2 reads ANQGSEA. The CDR3 has 14 residues. Trimming took 7 bases from V and 8 from J, leaving 20 bases between them. Here the CDR3 DNA reads TGCAGCGCCCGGGACATCTGGAATTTGGAAAAACTGTTTTTT. Amino acids: CSARDIWNLEKLFF.

This clone has just a few counts. The chain is built from TRBV29-1 and TRBJ1-3; the D gene is possibly TRBD1 (6 bases). Germline V gives CDR1 SQVTM, CDR2 ANQGSEA. V was clipped by 5 bases and J by 6 bases, with 11 bases between them. The CDR3 is 12 residues long. The CDR3 protein is CSVSAGENTIYF. The DNA for the CDR3 is TGCAGCGTTTCTGCAGGGGAAAACACCATATATTTT.

V is TRBV5-6 and J is TRBJ1-2, with D possibly being TRBD1 (5 bases). The germline V and J ends were trimmed by 0 bases and 0 bases, with 9 bases remaining between them. Germline V gene lookup returns CDR1 SGHDT and CDR2 YYEEEE. There are 15 residues in the CDR3. This CDR3 is CASSLVRAANYGYTF. CDR3 coding DNA: TGTGCCAGCAGCTTGGTCAGGGCAGCTAACTATGGCTACACCTTC.

This clone was seen a few times. This rearrangement joins TRBV2 to TRBJ1-1; D is possibly TRBD1 (5 bases). With 0 bases removed from V and 4 bases from J, the gap between germline ends came to 15 bases. This CDR3 region has 16 residues. CDR1 is SNHLY, CDR2 FYNNEI, per germline. This CDR3 reads CASSEALGGKATEAFF. CDR3 in DNA: TGTGCCAGCAGTGAAGCGCTTGGGGGGAAGGCCACTGAAGCTTTCTTT.

The CDR3 DNA is TGTGCCAGCAGCTTAGACAGGAACTCCTACGAGCAGTACTTC. This gives the protein CASSLDRNSYEQYF. J is TRBJ2-7 and V is TRBV7-7; maybe TRBD1 (5 bases). Germline V gene sequence: CDR1 SSHAT, CDR2 FNYEAQ (reference sequence). The CDR3 consists of 14 residues. The V end lost 1 base, the J end lost 0 bases, and 7 bases lay between the germline ends.

The J gene is TRBJ2-5, the V gene TRBV28; D is unresolved. Germline values: CDR1 MDHEN, CDR2 SYDVKM. This CDR3 is built from 12 residues. V was cut by 3 bases and J by 3 bases, with 5 bases left in between. As DNA, the CDR3 is TGTGCCAGCAGTTTCTTAGAAGAGACCCAGTACTTC. Protein sequence: CASSFLEETQYF.

J is TRBJ2-2 and V is TRBV7-8; 8 nucleotides agree with TRBD2. The trim removed 2 bases at V and 4 bases at J, leaving 6 bases unmatched. This CDR3 spans 16 amino acids. Germline CDR1 SGHVS, CDR2 FQNEAQ. This CDR3 is CASSLMGGGTTGELFF. The CDR3 DNA follows: TGTGCCAGCAGCTTAATGGGCGGGGGGACCACCGGGGAGCTGTTTTTT.

This clone has a handful of counts. This CDR3 reads CAVFQGAEAFF. CDR3 coding DNA: TGTGCCGTTTTCCAGGGCGCTGAAGCTTTCTTT. The chain recombines TRBV5-4 with TRBJ1-1, with D maybe TRBD1 (5 bases). The CDR3 contains 11 residues. Deletions cut 10 bases from V and 6 bases from J, with 13 bases between. The germline V gene has CDR1 SGHNT and CDR2 YYREEE (reference sequence).

The chain carries TRBV6-6 and TRBJ2-3, with a weak D call TRBD2 (6 bases). The germline V gene encodes CDR1 MNHNY and CDR2 SVGAGI (reference sequence). Between the trimmed V and J ends, which lost 8 bases and 8 bases, there was a span of 14 bases. The CDR3 has 12 residues. This chain's CDR3 is CASCDFGGTQYF. DNA of the CDR3: TGTGCCAGCTGCGATTTCGGGGGTACGCAGTATTTT.

This sequence joins TRBV7-9 and TRBJ2-7; 8 bases map to TRBD2. Germline trimming cut 5 bases from V and 0 bases from J; bases unmatched to any gene: 6. Looked up from germline, CDR1 is SEHNR and CDR2 is FQNEAQ (reference sequence). This CDR3 contains 15 residues. CDR3 in amino acids: CASSPGGSSSYEQYF. CDR3 nucleotides: TGTGCCAGCAGCCCGGGGGGGAGCAGCTCCTACGAGCAGTACTTC.

The chain recombines TRBV11-2 with TRBJ1-6; 7 positions match TRBD1. The CDR3 runs to 16 residues. Germline V gene sequence: CDR1 SGHAT, CDR2 FQNNGV. V was clipped by 6 bases and J by 1 base; unmatched bases: 6. The CDR3 here is CASRRRGPSYNSPLHF. In DNA form, the CDR3 reads TGTGCCAGCAGAAGAAGGGGGCCGTCCTATAATTCACCCCTCCACTTT.

The genes are TRBV7-2 and TRBJ2-3; D might be TRBD1 (5 bases). Germline-derived CDR1 and CDR2 are SGHTA and FQGNSA. There are 17 residues in the CDR3. V was cut by 2 bases and J by 2 bases, with 17 bases left in between. The DNA for the CDR3 is TGTGCCAGCAGCTTAAATTTCTATTCCAGGGACACAGATACGCAGTATTTT. Translating it yields CASSLNFYSRDTDTQYF.

The chain employs TRBV19 and TRBJ2-7; tentative D call: TRBD1 (6 bases). The V end was cut by 3 bases, the J end by 0 bases, with 12 bases between. The CDR3 extends over 15 amino acids. Germline CDR1 LNHDA, CDR2 SQIVND (reference sequence). The DNA for the CDR3 is TGTGCCAGTAGTATCGGATTGGGGGCCTCCTACGAGCAGTACTTC. Translating gives CASSIGLGASYEQYF.

CDR3 region: CASSLVTEAFF. The CDR3, as DNA: TGTGCCAGTAGCCTTGTCACTGAAGCTTTCTTT. The chain recombines TRBV19 with TRBJ1-1; D uncertain. Trimming took off 6 bases at V and 4 bases at J, with 6 bases between the two ends. CDR1 is LNHDA, CDR2 SQIVND, per germline (reference sequence). This CDR3 spans 11 amino acids.

This clone is a singleton in its sample. The rearrangement links TRBV2 to TRBJ1-4; D is uncertain. The CDR3 runs to 14 residues. Germline CDR1 is SNHLY and CDR2 is FYNNEI. Trimming removed 4 bases from V and 4 bases from J, with 10 bases in between. The CDR3 region is CASSVARGNEKLFF. In nucleotides, the CDR3 is TGTGCCAGCAGTGTGGCCCGGGGTAATGAAAAACTGTTTTTT.

This clone appeared once. The chain carries TRBV23-1 and TRBJ2-5; possibly TRBD2 for D (5 bases). TRBV23-1 has ORF status, its function being uncertain. Trimming cost V 0 bases and J 8 bases, with 10 bases left between them. This CDR3 is built from 13 residues. The CDR3 region has the DNA TGCGCCAGCAGTCAATCAGCGGCGGAAACCCAGTACTTC. Translation: CASSQSAAETQYF.